This is a list of T cell receptor beta chains from one sample in a study of T cell changes during pregnancy in multiple sclerosis. Clones were read by immunoSEQ multiplex PCR, and TCRdb kept only the in-frame ones, dropping some. The sample has approximately 50,000 clones, around 92% seen once; the top ten hold 0.67%. The source was CD4+ T cells from peripheral blood mononuclear cells, collected in the third trimester of pregnancy. The receptors here all came from a female donor with multiple sclerosis, enrolled in a pregnancy study. Each CDR3 is given with its conserved first and last residue. A D gene is named only where the DNA matches it firmly. Clone size is given for some rows only: seen once, a few or many times, or a class if the clone is expanded.

len	v_gene	abundance	d_gene	j_gene	CDR3nt	CDR3aa
15	TRBV10-3	.	.	TRBJ1-3	TGTGCCATCAGTGACAGACGGAGCTCTGGAAACACCATATATTTT	CAISDRRSSGNTIYF
13	TRBV5-4	once	.	TRBJ2-1	TGTGCCAGCAGCTGGGGCACCTACAATGAGCAGTTCTTC	CASSWGTYNEQFF
13	TRBV19	.	.	TRBJ1-2	TGTGCCAGTAGTATCTGGGGGGGCTATGGCTACACCTTC	CASSIWGGYGYTF
15	TRBV28	.	TRBD1	TRBJ2-1	TGTGCCAGCAGTTTTCTCAACAGGGGGTACAATGAGCAGTTCTTC	CASSFLNRGYNEQFF
15	TRBV6-4	.	TRBD1	TRBJ2-7	TGTGCCAGCAGTGACCCGAAAGCTACCCGGGACAGGGAGTACTTC	CASSDPKATRDREYF
14	TRBV10-3	once	.	TRBJ1-3	TGTGCCATCAGGGACAGCTTCTCTGGAAACACCATATATTTT	CAIRDSFSGNTIYF
15	TRBV29-1	.	.	TRBJ2-1	TGCAGCGCCGATAGGCGACCTAGCTCCTACAATGAGCAGTTCTTC	CSADRRPSSYNEQFF
16	TRBV28	.	.	TRBJ2-6	TGTGCCAGCAGCCCAGCCCGGAGATCTGGGGCCAACGTCCTGACTTTC	CASSPARRSGANVLTF
11	TRBV29-1	.	.	TRBJ1-1	TGCAGCGTTGTGGGAGGACCCGAAGCTTTCTTT	CSVVGGPEAFF
15	TRBV28	.	TRBD2	TRBJ2-4	TGTGCCAGCAGTTTGGGGCTAGCGGGAGTTGACATTCAGTACTTC	CASSLGLAGVDIQYF
16	TRBV18	.	.	TRBJ2-3	TGTGCCAGCTCACCTACTACTAGCACCCACACAGATACGCAGTATTTT	CASSPTTSTHTDTQYF
14	TRBV2	once	TRBD1	TRBJ2-1	TGTGCCAGCAACCTACGACAGGGGGGGAATGAGCAGTTCTTC	CASNLRQGGNEQFF
15	TRBV19	.	TRBD2	TRBJ2-7	TGTGCCAGTAGCTTTAGCGGGAGGGCCCGCTACGAGCAGTACTTC	CASSFSGRARYEQYF
15	TRBV6-5	.	.	TRBJ1-4	TGTGCCAGCAGTTATTCCGCGGCAACTAATGAAAAACTGTTTTTT	CASSYSAATNEKLFF
15	TRBV28	.	.	TRBJ1-5	TGTGCCAGCAGTGGCGTTAGGGGGTTCTGGCAGCCCCAGCATTTT	CASSGVRGFWQPQHF
15	TRBV5-1	.	TRBD2	TRBJ2-1	TGCGCCAGCACCCAGCTGGCGGGAGGGGACAATGAGCAGTTCTTC	CASTQLAGGDNEQFF
16	TRBV4-2	.	.	TRBJ2-7	TGTGCCAGCAGCCAAGATCGGGTCCTGACCTCCTACGAGCAGTACTTC	CASSQDRVLTSYEQYF
14	TRBV30	few	.	TRBJ1-1	TGTGCCTGGAGTGTTACAGGGCTAGGGGTTGAAGCTTTCTTT	CAWSVTGLGVEAFF
14	TRBV19	few	.	TRBJ2-4	TGTGCCAGTAGTATAACCCAGGGCACCAACATTCAGTACTTC	CASSITQGTNIQYF
14	TRBV6-5	.	.	TRBJ2-2	TGTGCCAGCAGTCCCCTCCTTGTGACCGGGGAGCTGTTTTTT	CASSPLLVTGELFF
14	TRBV19	.	.	TRBJ2-6	TGTGCCACCACGCCAGGATCTGGGGCCAACGTCCTGACTTTC	CATTPGSGANVLTF
14	TRBV5-1	.	TRBD2	TRBJ2-7	TGCGCCAGCAGCTCGTACAGCGGGAGTATCGAGCAGTACTTC	CASSSYSGSIEQYF
15	TRBV9	.	TRBD2	TRBJ2-7	TGTGCCAGCAGCGCAATTGCAGCGGGAGTCAACGAGCAGTACTTC	CASSAIAAGVNEQYF